This T cell receptor (beta chain) is drawn from a study of neurological immune-mediated disorders. In its sample, this clonotype was seen many times. PBMCs stored at -80 C, 2 million in total, were the source of the unsorted libraries. Synthesis of cDNA was performed by 5'RACE using 10-nucleotide random UMIs. From 15-18 subjects, every sequencing run obtained over 170 million TCR-beta sequences. Each CDR3 protein gets one entry after TCRdb re-called the 5' RACE reads with MiXCR. The sample shows some 79,000 distinct CDR3 sequences, less than 15% of them seen only once. V lost 5 bases, J lost 4 bases, and 17 bases lay in between. Germline V lookup: CDR1 MNHEY, CDR2 SMNVEV (reference sequence). This CDR3 is 15 amino acids long.

The receptor comes from a woman between 50 and 59 years old in good health. The sequencing input was PBMCs. The V gene is TRBV27, the J gene TRBJ1-2, with a weak D call TRBD1 (6 bases). CDR3 DNA sequence: TGTGCCAGCAGTCCCCGGGGAGAGGGGGGCTATGGCTACACCTTC. This codes for CASSPRGEGGYGYTF.